These T cell receptor beta chains were read from a single sample in a study of response to subunit inactivated influenza vaccine. MiXCR, run by TCRdb on the RT-PCR reads, gives a single entry per CDR3 protein. The data contain over 650,000 distinct CDR3 sequences, approximately 17% of them singletons. The sequences come from PBMCs from blood, collected more than 4 days after vaccination. The receptor set was obtained from a man aged 50 to 59 who received an inactivated influenza vaccine. The CDR3 runs from the conserved cysteine through the conserved F or W. The D gene is left open where the match is weak. Only some rows state a clone size, as once, few, many or a class for expanded clones.

>TRBJ2-7|TRBD1|-|TRBV6-5
TGTGCCAGCAGTTATACGGACAGGGCCCACGAGCAGTACTTC
CASSYTDRAHEQYF
>TRBJ2-1|TRBD1|few|TRBV29-1
TGCAGCGTTGAAGGGGCGACAGGGTCGCGGAGGAGCTCCTACAATGAGCAGTTCTTC
CSVEGATGSRRSSYNEQFF
>TRBJ2-1|TRBD1|-|TRBV7-3
TGTGCCAGCGGGGACAGGGAGGCTGAGCAGTTCTTC
CASGDREAEQFF
>TRBJ2-7|-|-|TRBV6-2/TRBV6-3
TGTGCCAGCAGATGGACGCGCTCCTACGAGCAGTACTTC
CASRWTRSYEQYF
>TRBJ2-7|-|few|TRBV5-1
TGCGCCAGCAGCTTGATGTCAAACTACGAGCAGTACTTC
CASSLMSNYEQYF
>TRBJ2-3|-|-|TRBV10-1
TGCGCCAGCTCTCGTGCTAGCAACGAGGCAGATACGCAGTATTTT
CASSRASNEADTQYF
>TRBJ2-7|TRBD1|-|TRBV2
TGTGCCAGCAGTTGGGGACAGGCGTTCTACGAGCAGTACTTC
CASSWGQAFYEQYF
>TRBJ2-1|-|few|TRBV7-2
TGTGCCAGCAGCTTACAGGCGGTGGGAAATGGCAATGAGCAGTTCTTC
CASSLQAVGNGNEQFF
>TRBJ2-5|-|-|TRBV6-5
TGTGCCAGCAGTTACTCGATAGGGGGGTCAGAGACCCAGTACTTC
CASSYSIGGSETQYF
>TRBJ2-3|-|-|TRBV6-5
TGTGCCAGCAGTTACGAACAGGGAAGCACAGATACGCAGTATTTT
CASSYEQGSTDTQYF
>TRBJ1-6|TRBD1|many|TRBV27
TGTGCCAGCAGCCATAAGACAGGGGTCTCACCCCTCCACTTT
CASSHKTGVSPLHF
>TRBJ2-4|-|-|TRBV20-1
TGCAGTGCCGCGCCAGGGAAAAACATTCAGTACTTC
CSAAPGKNIQYF
>TRBJ2-1|TRBD2|few|TRBV4-2
TGTGCCAGCAGCCGACTACTAGCGGGAGAAAGGAATGAGCAGTTCTTC
CASSRLLAGERNEQFF
>TRBJ2-5|-|-|TRBV7-8
TGTGCCAGCAGCTACGGGAATCAAGAGACCCAGTACTTC
CASSYGNQETQYF
>TRBJ1-1|-|few|TRBV12-3/TRBV12-4
TGTGCCAGCAGCGGCAGGGGTGAAAACACTGAAGCTTTCTTT
CASSGRGENTEAFF
>TRBJ1-4|-|few|TRBV5-1
TGCGCCAGCAGCCAGGACACAACTAATGAAAAACTGTTTTTT
CASSQDTTNEKLFF
>TRBJ2-7|TRBD2|-|TRBV12-3/TRBV12-4
TGTGCCAGCAGTTTTGCAGCGGGGGTTACCTACGAGCAGTACTTC
CASSFAAGVTYEQYF
>TRBJ2-2|TRBD1|-|TRBV9
TGTGCCAGCAGCGTAAGACAGGGGGCTGGCGGGGAGCTGTTTTTT
CASSVRQGAGGELFF
>TRBJ2-5|-|few|TRBV6-5
TGTGCCAGCAGTTACCGACTAGTTGGAGAGACCCAGTACTTC
CASSYRLVGETQYF
>TRBJ2-7|-|many|TRBV10-3
TGTGCCATCAGGTACGGGTCCGACTCCTACGAGCAGTACTTC
CAIRYGSDSYEQYF
>TRBJ2-1|-|few|TRBV7-3
TGTGCCAGCAGCTTAGGGCAGGCCCCATACGAGCAGTTCTTC
CASSLGQAPYEQFF
>TRBJ2-7|-|-|TRBV20-1
TGCAGTGCTAGGCTCTGGGGACTGGACGGTTCCTACGAGCAGTACTTC
CSARLWGLDGSYEQYF
>TRBJ2-6|TRBD1|few|TRBV29-1
TGCAGCGTTGAAGGCCAGGGGGCGCTTGGGGCCAACGTCCTGACTTTC
CSVEGQGALGANVLTF
>TRBJ2-3|TRBD2|once|TRBV20-1
TGCAGTGCTACTTGGGGGGGGGGCACAGATACGCAGTATTTT
CSATWGGGTDTQYF
>TRBJ2-2|-|-|TRBV15
TGTGCCACCAGCAGAGGGGCCACCGGGGAGCTGTTTTTT
CATSRGATGELFF
>TRBJ2-1|-|-|TRBV5-1
TGCGCCAGCAGCTTGGGAGGCCTAGGCTCCTACAATGAGCAGTTCTTC
CASSLGGLGSYNEQFF
>TRBJ2-5|TRBD2|many|TRBV7-2
TGTGCCAGCGGGGGGGGGTACCAAGAGACCCAGTACTTC
CASGGGYQETQYF
>TRBJ1-4|-|few|TRBV4-2
TGTGCCAGCAGCCAAGATGGGGCAGGGGTAAATGAAAAACTGTTTTTT
CASSQDGAGVNEKLFF
>TRBJ2-7|-|-|TRBV21-1
TGTGCCAGCAGCAAAGCAATGGGGGGACGGTCCTACGAGCAGTACTTC
CASSKAMGGRSYEQYF
>TRBJ1-1|TRBD1|many|TRBV12-3/TRBV12-4
TGTGCCAGCAGGGGAGGGGGCGAAAGAGCTTTCTTT
CASRGGGERAFF
>TRBJ2-2|TRBD1|-|TRBV12-3/TRBV12-4
TGTGCCAGCAGGACCGGGACAGTTAGCGGGGAGCTGTTTTTT
CASRTGTVSGELFF
>TRBJ2-3|-|-|TRBV5-1
TGCGCCAGCAGCTTGGGCGGCAGAGCGGCAGATACGCAGTATTTT
CASSLGGRAADTQYF
>TRBJ2-2|-|few|TRBV4-3
TGCGCCAGCAGCCAAAACCCCCGAGGCAGACTCCCCACCGGGGAGCTGTTTTTT
CASSQNPRGRLPTGELFF
>TRBJ2-6|-|-|TRBV5-1
TGCGCCAGCAGCTTGGTACAACTTCGCTCTGGGGCCAACGTCCTGACTTTC
CASSLVQLRSGANVLTF
>TRBJ2-1|-|few|TRBV20-1
TGCAGTGCAGGCAAAAACAACAATGAGCAGTTCTTC
CSAGKNNNEQFF
>TRBJ2-6|-|-|TRBV7-9
TGTGCCACGATTGGGGCAGGGTTTACTGGGGCCAACGTCCTGACTTTC
CATIGAGFTGANVLTF
>TRBJ2-3|-|-|TRBV5-1
TGCGCCAGCAGTCGGGCAGCTTCAGATACGCAGTATTTT
CASSRAASDTQYF
>TRBJ2-1|-|-|TRBV6-2/TRBV6-3
TGTGCCAGCAGGCCAAGGCAGGGTTGGTCCTACAATGAGCAGTTCTTC
CASRPRQGWSYNEQFF
>TRBJ2-7|-|-|TRBV27
TGTGCCAGCAGGGGGGCCTGGCGTGGCTCCTACGAGCAGTACTTC
CASRGAWRGSYEQYF
>TRBJ2-3|-|once|TRBV11-2
TGTGCCAGCAGCTTACGTCTTCAGGGTAGGGCAGATACGCAGTATTTT
CASSLRLQGRADTQYF
>TRBJ2-7|-|many|TRBV7-2
TGTGCCAGCAGCAACGGTCCAATCTACGAGCAGTACTTC
CASSNGPIYEQYF
>TRBJ2-7|TRBD1|-|TRBV4-3
TGCGCCAGCAGCCAACTCCAGGGGGACGAGCAGTACTTC
CASSQLQGDEQYF
>TRBJ2-1|-|few|TRBV6-1
TGTGCCAGCAGTCCGTTGAGAGTCAATGAGCAGTTCTTC
CASSPLRVNEQFF
>TRBJ2-1|TRBD2|-|TRBV24-1
TGTGCCACCAGTGCCGGACTAGCGATTTACAATGAGCAGTTCTTC
CATSAGLAIYNEQFF
>TRBJ1-1|-|-|TRBV5-1
TGCGCCAGCAGCCCGGGGACGGAGATGAACACTGAAGCTTTCTTT
CASSPGTEMNTEAFF
>TRBJ2-2|-|few|TRBV20-1
TGCAGTGCTAGAGGACCGCCGAACACCGGGGAGCTGTTTTTT
CSARGPPNTGELFF
>TRBJ2-7|TRBD1|few|TRBV27
TGTGCCAGCAGTTTATCGGGGACAGGGCTCCTCTACGAGCAGTACTTC
CASSLSGTGLLYEQYF
>TRBJ2-1|TRBD1|few|TRBV27
TGTGCCAGCGGAAGCACAACAGGGGGCAATGAGCAGTTCTTC
CASGSTTGGNEQFF
>TRBJ1-2|TRBD1|-|TRBV12-3/TRBV12-4
TGTGCCAGCAGACTCAGGGGGAAGAGCTATGGCTATACCTTC
CASRLRGKSYGYTF
>TRBJ2-2|TRBD2|few|TRBV12-3/TRBV12-4
TGTGCCAGCAGGCTAGCGGGAGGGCCCGGGGAGCTGTTTTTT
CASRLAGGPGELFF
>TRBJ2-4|-|few|TRBV7-9
TGTGCCAGCAGCTCCACTTATGTGGGGATAAACATTCAGTACTTC
CASSSTYVGINIQYF
>TRBJ2-1|TRBD1|few|TRBV29-1
TGCAGCGTGACGGGACAGGGACACAATGAGCAGTTCTTC
CSVTGQGHNEQFF
>TRBJ2-1|-|few|TRBV6-2/TRBV6-3
TGTGCCAGCACCCTGGGATTTCCCTACAATGAGCAGTTCTTC
CASTLGFPYNEQFF
>TRBJ2-7|TRBD1|many|TRBV12-3/TRBV12-4
TGTGCCAGCAGTCCCGACAGGGTCCACGAGCAGTACTTC
CASSPDRVHEQYF
>TRBJ2-7|TRBD2|once|TRBV6-2/TRBV6-3
TGTGCCAGCAGTTACTCGCGGACTAGCGGGGGCTACCTCTACGAGCAGTACTTC
CASSYSRTSGGYLYEQYF